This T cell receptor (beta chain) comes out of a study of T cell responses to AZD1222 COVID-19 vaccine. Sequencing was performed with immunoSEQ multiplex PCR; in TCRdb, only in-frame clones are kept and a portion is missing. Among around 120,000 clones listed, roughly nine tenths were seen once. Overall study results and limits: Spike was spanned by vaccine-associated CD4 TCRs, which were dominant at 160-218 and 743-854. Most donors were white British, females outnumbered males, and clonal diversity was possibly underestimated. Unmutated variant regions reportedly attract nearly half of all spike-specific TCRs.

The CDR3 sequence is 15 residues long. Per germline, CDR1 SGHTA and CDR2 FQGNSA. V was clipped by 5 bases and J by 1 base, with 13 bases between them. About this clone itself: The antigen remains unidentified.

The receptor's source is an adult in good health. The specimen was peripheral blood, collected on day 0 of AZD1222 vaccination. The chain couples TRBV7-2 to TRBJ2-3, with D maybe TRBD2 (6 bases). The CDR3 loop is CASSPAVAGTDTQYF. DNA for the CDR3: TGTGCCAGCAGCCCGGCGGTAGCGGGCACAGATACGCAGTATTTT.